Below are 6 T cell receptor beta chains sequenced from a single sample in a study of CXCR3-negative and CXCR3-positive naive CD8 T cells. The study made its TRB cDNA libraries by 5' RACE, adding UMI labels. TCRdb re-called the 5' RACE reads and gives one entry per CDR3 protein, without DNA. This table holds approximately 52,000 distinct CDR3 sequences. The specimen sequenced was memory CD8+ T cells from blood. The source is a human donor in good health. Some clones in this sample may be carry-over from other donors' samples.

CDR3 sequence reads: CASSSPYRKLAGDTGELFF. This chain uses TRBV28 with TRBJ2-2; TCRdb outputs TRBD2, but without DNA this stays unchecked. CDR1 and CDR2 from the germline V gene are MDHEN and SYDVKM. This CDR3 has 19 residues. Looking up the rest from reference TRBV28 and TRBJ2-2 gives the full variable domain: DVKVTQSSRYLVKRTGEKVFLECVQDMDHENMFWYRQDPGLGLRLIYFSYDVKMKEKGDIPEGYSVSREKKERFSLILESASTNQTSMYLCASSSPYRKLAGDTGELFFGEGSRLTVL.

The V gene is TRBV28, the J gene TRBJ1-1. This CDR3 has 13 residues. The germline gives CDR1 MDHEN, CDR2 SYDVKM. The CDR3 sequence is CATSWRGAGEAFF.

V and J are TRBV28 and TRBJ2-7; TCRdb proposes TRBD2, but this gene call is untestable without DNA. CDR3 length: 13 amino acids. Germline loops: CDR1 MDHEN, CDR2 SYDVKM. The CDR3 spells CASSPTTFYEQYF.

The chain has TRBV10-3 and TRBJ2-2. The CDR3 consists of 12 residues. Looked up from germline, CDR1 is ENHRY and CDR2 is SYGVKD. CDR3: CAIRSGDARLFF.

V is TRBV6-2 or TRBV6-3 and J is TRBJ2-1; lacking DNA, the TRBD2 call made by TCRdb goes unchecked. Germline V gene data show CDR1 as MNHEY and CDR2 as SVGEGT. The CDR3 totals 14 residues. CDR3 amino acids: CASGSSGEASEQFF.

V usage is TRBV19 and J usage is TRBJ2-2. Germline assignment: CDR1 LNHDA and CDR2 SQIVND (reference sequence). This CDR3 comprises 13 residues. The CDR3 region is CASSIMNTGELFF.